The present T cell receptor beta chain was sequenced within a study of metastatic and nonmetastatic thyroid tumors. TCRdb recomputed clones from the PCR reads via MiXCR. The table records roughly 59,000 clones, 15% to 20% of them present only once. Germline CDR1 reads PRHDT; CDR2 reads FYEKMQ (reference sequence). The CDR3 covers 14 residues. None of the patients had undergone any treatment ahead of thyroid surgery. With respect to this clone: This sequence may be a read error, since a much larger clone differs from it by one base.

The sequence derives from a male donor with papillary thyroid cancer or a benign thyroid nodule (not recorded which). Some clones in this sample may be carry-over from other donors' samples. The specimen was blood. J is TRBJ1-1 and V is TRBV13, with D maybe TRBD1 (5 bases). CDR3 bases: TGTACCAGCAGCTTAGGCATGGGGACCTGGGGGGCTTTCTTT. Translating gives CTSSLGMGTWGAFF.